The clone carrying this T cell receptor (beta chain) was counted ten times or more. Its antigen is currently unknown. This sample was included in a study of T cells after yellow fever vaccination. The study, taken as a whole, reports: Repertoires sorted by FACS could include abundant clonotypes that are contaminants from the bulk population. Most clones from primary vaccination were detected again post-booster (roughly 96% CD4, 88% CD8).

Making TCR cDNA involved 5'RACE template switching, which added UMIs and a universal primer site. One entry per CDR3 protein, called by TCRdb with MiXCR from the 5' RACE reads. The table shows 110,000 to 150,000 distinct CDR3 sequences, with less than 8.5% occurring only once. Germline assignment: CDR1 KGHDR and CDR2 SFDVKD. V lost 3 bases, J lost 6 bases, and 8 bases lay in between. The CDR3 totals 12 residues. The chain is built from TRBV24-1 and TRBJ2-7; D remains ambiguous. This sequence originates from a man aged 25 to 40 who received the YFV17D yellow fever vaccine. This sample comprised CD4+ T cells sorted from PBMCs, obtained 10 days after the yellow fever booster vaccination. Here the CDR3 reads CATSDQRGEQYF. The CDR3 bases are TGTGCCACCAGTGATCAGCGAGGCGAGCAGTACTTC.